This T cell receptor (beta chain) is drawn from a study of vaccination effects on CD4 cells after COVID-19. Whole-study results and caveats: Infection- and vaccine-induced clones contracted markedly late after vaccination.

This CDR3 has 14 amino acids. The ends were cut back, 4 bases at V and 5 bases at J, with 15 bases in the middle. Germline V lookup: CDR1 SGHRS, CDR2 YFSETQ. This clone was seen more than once but under ten times. Its antigen remains unknown. Having been cultured for ten to eleven days, the cells underwent CD4+ T cell isolation. Using immunoSEQ multiplex PCR, the repertoire was profiled, and TCRdb retains in-frame clones only, with some absent. The profile shows 37,000 or so clones, under 85% of them singletons. Sample: CD4+ T cells from PBMCs cultured without peptide, taken before COVID-19 vaccination. V and J are TRBV5-1 and TRBJ1-2, with D tentatively TRBD1 (5 bases). The TCR comes from a human donor who received a COVID-19 vaccine. The CDR3 protein is CASSETEPTYGYTF. In nucleotides, the CDR3 is TGCGCCAGCAGCGAGACAGAACCCACGTATGGCTACACCTTC.